Below, one T cell receptor (beta chain) is given with its context. The antigen is not known. Noted time point: week 47, end of study. Topical imiquimod accompanied each vaccine dose, which consisted of 300 ug of mutant IDH1 20-mer peptide. Patients were given eight vaccinations, scheduled in weeks 1, 3, 5, 7, 11, 15, 19 and 23. This sample was included in a study of a mutant IDH1 vaccine in newly diagnosed glioma. As for the study in general: Earlier care involved radiotherapy, temozolomide, or both, and the majority received both. V12 fell at week 35 and V13, the study end, at week 47.

The method was immunoSEQ multiplex PCR; TCRdb's version includes in-frame clones alone and lacks a portion of them. The sample holds tens of thousands of clones, roughly 80% seen once. Study observations and caveats: Shifts in the top peripheral T cell clonotypes seemed unrelated to pseudoprogression.

Deletions cut 0 bases from V and 5 bases from J, with 12 bases between. Germline V CDR1 and CDR2: SGHRS, YFSETQ. The CDR3 loop spans 15 amino acids. The chain recombines TRBV5-1 with TRBJ2-1, with D possibly TRBD2 on 5 matching bases. This clonotype was obtained from a man aged 25 to 40 with glioma. The sequences come from PBMCs, collected from a glioma patient whose treatment included an IDH1 peptide vaccine. The CDR3 sequence: CASSLGAGLNNEQFF. The CDR3 DNA reads TGCGCCAGCAGCTTGGGGGCGGGCCTCAACAATGAGCAGTTCTTC.